Listed here are 19 T cell receptor beta chains from one sample, sequenced in a study of breast tumors, draining lymph nodes, adjacent tissues. TCRdb recomputed calls from the multiplex PCR reads with MiXCR, one row per CDR3 protein. This table has some 38,000 distinct CDR3 sequences, about 36% appearing once. Sequencing input: breast tumor tissue. The receptors were gathered from a female donor with breast cancer. Some clones in this sample may be carry-over from other donors' samples.

This chain links TRBV24-1 with TRBJ2-5; D uncertain. Germline V lookup: CDR1 KGHDR, CDR2 SFDVKD. Deletions cut 3 bases from V and 5 bases from J, with 18 bases between. The CDR3 is 16 residues long. The CDR3 spells CATSDRRRVRAETQYF. In DNA form, the CDR3 reads TGTGCCACCAGTGATAGACGTAGGGTTAGGGCCGAGACCCAGTACTTC.

This clonotype was counted ten times or more. The rearrangement uses TRBV5-4 and TRBJ2-6; D is unclear. CDR3 length equals 16 residues. Germline CDR1 SGHNT, CDR2 YYREEE (reference sequence). V gave up 1 base and J gave up 4 bases, with 12 bases separating them. CDR3 in amino acids: CASSLREAAGANVLTF. The CDR3 DNA is TGTGCCAGCAGCTTGAGGGAAGCCGCCGGGGCCAACGTCCTGACTTTC.

This clonotype showed up many times. The V and J genes are TRBV7-9 and TRBJ2-3; either TRBD1 or TRBD2 may fit D (6 bases each). The germline gives CDR1 SEHNR, CDR2 FQNEAQ (reference sequence). V lost 5 bases and J lost 0, with 12 bases in between. This CDR3 has 15 amino acids. Written as DNA, the CDR3 is TGTGCCAGCAGCCGAGGGGGGACTAGCACAGATACGCAGTATTTT. The encoded protein is CASSRGGTSTDTQYF.

This clonotype appeared many times. The V call is TRBV3-2, the J call TRBJ2-7. TRBV3-2 is deemed a pseudogene. This CDR3 has 13 amino acids. This chain's CDR3 is CASSPNRAYEQYF. The CDR3 DNA follows: TGTGCCAGCAGCCCCAACAGAGCCTACGAGCAGTACTTC.

There are many counts of this clonotype. The rearrangement links TRBV7-2 to TRBJ2-1, with D hard to call. Germline CDR1 and CDR2: SGHTA and FQGNSA. The CDR3 totals 12 residues. The V end was cut by 5 bases, the J end by 0 bases, with 2 bases between. CDR3 residues: CASSLSYNEQFF. CDR3 coding DNA: TGTGCCAGCAGCCTCTCCTACAATGAGCAGTTCTTC.

DNA for the CDR3: TGTGCCAGCAAGATGGGAGCCAAAAACATTCAGTACTTC. It translates to CASKMGAKNIQYF. This sequence joins TRBV6-5 and TRBJ2-4; no definite D call. V was trimmed by 7 bases and J by 0 bases, leaving 7 bases between them. Germline CDR1 reads MNHEY; CDR2 reads SVGAGI. This CDR3 comprises 13 residues.

This sequence joins TRBV29-1 and TRBJ1-2; D is perhaps TRBD1 (5 bases). The CDR3 is made up of 14 amino acids. Germline values: CDR1 SQVTM, CDR2 ANQGSEA. V was pared by 3 bases and J by 8 bases, with 19 bases between. This CDR3 reads CSVDFSRDRFGYTF. The CDR3 DNA reads TGCAGCGTTGATTTCTCCAGGGATCGTTTCGGCTACACCTTC.

There are many counts of this clonotype. The V gene is TRBV14, the J gene TRBJ1-2; D remains ambiguous. The germline V gene has CDR1 SGHDN and CDR2 FVKESK. The CDR3 runs to 15 residues. Deletions cut 0 bases from V and 4 bases from J, with 12 bases between. CDR3 DNA: TGTGCCAGCAGCCAAGAAGGGCGAGAGTTCTATGGCTACACCTTC. It codes for CASSQEGREFYGYTF.

The chain couples TRBV19 to TRBJ2-7; 10 nucleotides align to TRBD2. The CDR3 totals 15 residues. Germline values: CDR1 LNHDA, CDR2 SQIVND (reference sequence). V trimming: 3 bases; J trimming: 3 bases; junction bases outside the gene matches: 5. The CDR3 here is CASSMLAGANYEQYF. As DNA, the CDR3 is TGTGCCAGTAGTATGCTAGCGGGAGCAAACTACGAGCAGTACTTC.

This clonotype has at least ten counts. The genes are TRBV7-9 and TRBJ1-2; D is ambiguous. The CDR3 sequence is 11 residues long. Looked up from germline, CDR1 is SEHNR and CDR2 is FQNEAQ (reference sequence). The V end lost 1 base, the J end lost 6 bases, and 3 bases lay between the germline ends. The CDR3 region is CASSLGHGYTF. The CDR3 DNA is TGTGCCAGCAGCTTAGGTCATGGCTACACCTTC. Supplemented by reference TRBV7-9 and TRBJ1-2, the full variable domain reads DTGVSQNPRHKITKRGQNVTFRCDPISEHNRLYWYRQTLGQGPEFLTYFQNEAQLEKSRLLSDRFSAERPKGSFSTLEIQRTEQGDSAMYLCASSLGHGYTFGSGTRLTVV.

This clonotype was picked up many times. CDR3 sequence (DNA): TGCAGTGCTAGAGGGACAGGGAGCTCCTACGAGCAGTACTTC. Translating it yields CSARGTGSSYEQYF. The rearrangement uses TRBV20-1 and TRBJ2-7; 8 positions match TRBD1. Germline values: CDR1 DFQATT, CDR2 SNEGSKA (reference sequence). The J segment lost 0 bases and the V segment lost 1 base, leaving 2 bases of the junction unmatched. The CDR3 extends over 14 amino acids.

This clonotype showed up many times. The chain links TRBV10-3 to TRBJ1-3; TRBD1 agrees at 8 bases. The CDR3 loop spans 16 amino acids. Trimming removed 2 bases from V and 4 bases from J; junction bases left unmatched: 7. Per the germline V gene, CDR1 is ENHRY and CDR2 is SYGVKD. Here the CDR3 DNA reads TGTGCCATCAGTGAGCTGGACAGGGTGAACGGAAACACCATATATTTT. Translating it yields CAISELDRVNGNTIYF.

The chain joins TRBV6-1 to TRBJ1-5; unclear D gene. The V end was cut by 6 bases, the J end by 4 bases, with 13 bases between. This CDR3 spans 14 amino acids. The germline gives CDR1 MNHNS, CDR2 SASEGT. The CDR3 loop reads CASRPDEGNQPQHF. Here the CDR3 DNA reads TGTGCCAGCAGACCAGACGAGGGAAATCAGCCCCAGCATTTT.

The chain combines TRBV7-8 with TRBJ2-5, with TRBD2 matching 10 bases. The CDR3 sequence is 17 residues long. Looked up from germline, CDR1 is SGHVS and CDR2 is FQNEAQ. After removal of 5 bases from V and 0 bases from J, the junction contained 9 bases not matched to a gene. Here the CDR3 reads CASSLRGLAKYQETQYF. The CDR3 bases are TGTGCCAGCAGCCTGAGGGGACTAGCGAAGTACCAAGAGACCCAGTACTTC.

This clonotype was observed many times. This chain connects TRBV20-1 to TRBJ2-2; 9 nucleotides agree with TRBD1. From germline, CDR1 is DFQATT and CDR2 SNEGSKA (reference sequence). This CDR3 spans 13 amino acids. Trimming cost V 5 bases and J 5 bases; bases outside gene matches: 3. CDR3 in amino acids: CSAEDRGTGELFF. CDR3 DNA sequence: TGCAGTGCTGAGGACAGGGGAACCGGGGAGCTGTTTTTT.

This clonotype came up many times. This chain links TRBV5-1 with TRBJ2-2; no reliable D call. V lost 5 bases to trimming and J lost 5 bases, with 4 bases between them. The CDR3 spans 11 residues. Germline CDR1 reads SGHRS; CDR2 reads YFSETQ. CDR3 nucleotides: TGCGCCAGCAGAGGGACCGGGGAGCTGTTTTTT. Amino acid sequence: CASRGTGELFF. The entire variable domain, with the rest obtained from reference TRBV5-1 and TRBJ2-2, is as follows: KAGVTQTPRYLIKTRGQQVTLSCSPISGHRSVSWYQQTPGQGLQFLFEYFSETQRNKGNFPGRFSGRQFSNSRSEMNVSTLELGDSALYLCASRGTGELFFGEGSRLTVL.

The J gene is TRBJ1-6, the V gene TRBV20-1; perhaps TRBD1 as D (6 bases). V shed 5 bases and J shed 10 bases, with 12 bases lying between them. The germline V gene encodes CDR1 DFQATT and CDR2 SNEGSKA (reference sequence). The CDR3 totals 12 residues. Written as DNA, the CDR3 is TGCAGTGCTTCCCAGGGGCGGTCACCCCTCCACTTT. It codes for CSASQGRSPLHF.

There are many counts of this clonotype. V usage is TRBV19 and J usage is TRBJ1-5; unclear D gene. Trimming shortened V by 8 bases and J by 0 bases, and 17 bases separated the two germline ends. Per germline, CDR1 LNHDA and CDR2 SQIVND (reference sequence). The CDR3 is 16 amino acids. CDR3 nucleotide sequence: TGTGCCAGTCCTAACCTGGAGGGCTATAGCAATCAGCCCCAGCATTTT. Protein product: CASPNLEGYSNQPQHF.

On this clonotype itself: At one boundary the junction diverges from the germline segment, which might be a read error. Here the CDR3 DNA reads TGTGCCAGCAGCCAAGAAGGCGGCCGCTCGCAAGGGACCCAGTACTTC. Translating gives CASSQEGGRSQGTQYF. The chain recombines TRBV3-1 with TRBJ2-5; D is undetermined. Germline CDR1 and CDR2: LGHDT and YNNKEL (reference sequence). The CDR3 extends over 16 amino acids.